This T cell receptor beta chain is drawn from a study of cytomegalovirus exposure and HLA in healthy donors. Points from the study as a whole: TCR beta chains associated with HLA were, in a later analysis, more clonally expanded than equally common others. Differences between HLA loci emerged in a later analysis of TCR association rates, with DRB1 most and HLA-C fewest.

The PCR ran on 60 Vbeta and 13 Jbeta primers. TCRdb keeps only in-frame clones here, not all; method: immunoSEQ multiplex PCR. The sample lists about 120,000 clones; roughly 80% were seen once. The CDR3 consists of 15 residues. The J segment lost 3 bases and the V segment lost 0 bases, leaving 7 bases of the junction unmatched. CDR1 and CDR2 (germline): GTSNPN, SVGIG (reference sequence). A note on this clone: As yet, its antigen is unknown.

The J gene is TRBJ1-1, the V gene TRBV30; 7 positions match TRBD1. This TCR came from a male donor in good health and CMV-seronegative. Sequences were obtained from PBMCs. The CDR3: CAWSVQARGDTEAFF. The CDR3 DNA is TGTGCCTGGAGTGTACAGGCCAGGGGGGACACTGAAGCTTTCTTT.